The present T cell receptor (beta chain) was sequenced within a study of response to subunit inactivated influenza vaccine. One entry per CDR3 protein, called by TCRdb with MiXCR from the RT-PCR reads. The repertoire includes some 190,000 distinct CDR3 sequences, over 13% of them detected once, and 20% to 30% sits in the top ten. Unmatched junction bases numbered 7, after V lost 3 bases and J lost 5 bases. Germline values: CDR1 SNHLY, CDR2 FYNNEI. The CDR3 has 15 amino acids. Broader study findings: After each seasonal influenza vaccination, few new T cells are recruited, the authors suggested.

Of note for this clonotype: As yet, its antigen is unknown.

This TCR was sampled from a man between 50 and 59 years old who received an inactivated influenza vaccine. Sequencing was performed on CD8+ T cells sorted from PBMCs, taken more than 4 days after vaccination. This chain connects TRBV2 to TRBJ1-2, with 9 bases aligning to TRBD1. CDR3 bases: TGTGCCAGCAGTGATCCGGGACAGGGTTATTATGGCTACACCTTC. This translates into CASSDPGQGYYGYTF.